This TCR beta chain appears in the sequencing data of a study of glioma-infiltrating T cells after dendritic cell vaccination. Overall study: Dendritic cells derived from monocytes and pulsed with autologous tumor lysate formed the vaccine.

TCRdb keeps only in-frame clones here, not all; method: immunoSEQ multiplex PCR. This repertoire shows 110,000 or so clones, 90% found once; its top ten account for approximately 3%. Sample time point: after dendritic cell vaccination, including at tumor progression/relapse. Only patients with spare fresh-frozen tumor and over two years of follow-up were included. The receptor's source is a human donor with glioblastoma. The sequenced sample was blood, obtained after dendritic cell vaccination.

The CDR3 DNA reads as TGTGCCTGGAGTTGGGGCAGGGTTGGCCAGCCCCAGCATTTT. Protein: CAWSWGRVGQPQHF. The J gene is TRBJ1-5, the V gene TRBV30; the D gene is possibly TRBD1 (5 bases). The CDR3 totals 14 residues. Deletions cut 2 bases from V and 7 bases from J, with 15 bases between. Looked up from germline, CDR1 is GTSNPN and CDR2 is SVGIG (reference sequence).